The T cell receptor (beta chain) under discussion was sequenced for a study of blood T cells in healthy people across ages. Total RNA was isolated from each sample in quantities of at least 5.5 micrograms. The use of a sample-barcoded 5' primer and a J-beta primer mix characterized a second PCR of about 7 to 12 cycles. TCRdb reanalysed the 5' RACE reads using MiXCR and keeps one entry per CDR3 protein. The sample yields about 900,000 distinct CDR3 sequences, less than 80% seen once. Germline assignment: CDR1 MNHEY and CDR2 SVGEGT. This CDR3 spans 12 amino acids. V lost 6 bases and J lost 8; bases outside the gene matches: 7.

The origin of this receptor is a young man in good health. The sequencing sample was made of blood. The rearrangement uses TRBV6-2 or TRBV6-3 and TRBJ2-7, with 7 bases aligning to TRBD1. DNA of the CDR3: TGTGCCAGCAGCCCGACAGGGCGTAAGCAGTACTTC. Translating gives CASSPTGRKQYF.